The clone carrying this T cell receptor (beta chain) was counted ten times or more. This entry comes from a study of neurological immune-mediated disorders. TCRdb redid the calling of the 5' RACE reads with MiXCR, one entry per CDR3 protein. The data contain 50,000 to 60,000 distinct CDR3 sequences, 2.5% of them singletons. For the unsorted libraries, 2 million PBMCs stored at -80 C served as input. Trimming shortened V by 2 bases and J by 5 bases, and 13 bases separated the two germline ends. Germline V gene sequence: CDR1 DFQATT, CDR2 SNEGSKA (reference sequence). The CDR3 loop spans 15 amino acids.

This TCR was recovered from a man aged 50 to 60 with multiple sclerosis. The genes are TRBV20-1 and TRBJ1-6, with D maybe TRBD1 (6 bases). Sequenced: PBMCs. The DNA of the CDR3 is TGCAGTGCTAGACCAAGACAGGCGGATAATTCACCCCTCCACTTT. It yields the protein CSARPRQADNSPLHF.